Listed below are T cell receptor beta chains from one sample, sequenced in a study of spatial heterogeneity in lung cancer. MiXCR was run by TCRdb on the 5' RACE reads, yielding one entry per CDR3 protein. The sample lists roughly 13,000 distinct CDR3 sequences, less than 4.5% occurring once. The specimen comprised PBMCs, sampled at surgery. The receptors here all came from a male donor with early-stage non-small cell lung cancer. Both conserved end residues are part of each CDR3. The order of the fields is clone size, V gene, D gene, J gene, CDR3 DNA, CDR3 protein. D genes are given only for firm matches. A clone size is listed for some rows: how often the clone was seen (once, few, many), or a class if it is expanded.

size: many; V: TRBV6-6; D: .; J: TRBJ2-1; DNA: TGTGCCAGCGGAGGGGGGCAGTATGAGCAGTTCTTC; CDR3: CASGGGQYEQFF
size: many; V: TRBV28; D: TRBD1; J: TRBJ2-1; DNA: TGTGCCAGCAGTTTATTGGGCCCCCCCACAGGGGACAATGAGCAGTTCTTC; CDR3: CASSLLGPPTGDNEQFF
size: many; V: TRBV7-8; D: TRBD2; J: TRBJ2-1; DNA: TGTGCCAGCAGCCATGCCGTAGCGGGAGGGCCTAGCAATGAGCAGTTCTTC; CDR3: CASSHAVAGGPSNEQFF
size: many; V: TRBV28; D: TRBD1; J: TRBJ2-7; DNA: TGTGCCAGCAGTTTTACAGGGGAGCGCGAGCAGTACTTC; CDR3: CASSFTGEREQYF
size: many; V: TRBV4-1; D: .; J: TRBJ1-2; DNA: TGCGCCAGCAGCCAAGTTTTCCTTAATCGGGGCTACACCTTC; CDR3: CASSQVFLNRGYTF
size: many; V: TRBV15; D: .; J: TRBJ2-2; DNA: TGTGCCACCACCCTAGGAGGGGGACGGACCGGGGAGCTGTTTTTT; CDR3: CATTLGGGRTGELFF
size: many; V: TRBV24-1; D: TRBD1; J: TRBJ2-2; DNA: TGTGCCACCAGTGACTCGGGACAGGGCTTTAACGGGGAGCTGTTTTTT; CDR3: CATSDSGQGFNGELFF
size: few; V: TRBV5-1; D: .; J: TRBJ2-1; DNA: TGCGCCAGCAGCTTGCCTAGTTCGGGTGAGCAGTTCTTC; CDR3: CASSLPSSGEQFF
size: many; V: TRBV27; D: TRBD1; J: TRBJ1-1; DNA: TGTGCCAGCAGTCCACAGACAGGGTTAGGCACTGAAGCTTTCTTT; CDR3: CASSPQTGLGTEAFF
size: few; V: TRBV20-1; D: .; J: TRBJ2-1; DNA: TGCAGTGCCCTCAGACTAGTTGATGAGCAGTTCTTC; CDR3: CSALRLVDEQFF
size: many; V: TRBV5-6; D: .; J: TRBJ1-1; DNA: TGTGCCAGCAGTAAAAGACAGGCCAAGAACACTGAAGCTTTCTTT; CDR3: CASSKRQAKNTEAFF
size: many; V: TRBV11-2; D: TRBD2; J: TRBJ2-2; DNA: TGTGCCAGCAGCTCACCCGGGACTAGCCGGGGAAACACCGGGGAGCTGTTTTTT; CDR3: CASSSPGTSRGNTGELFF
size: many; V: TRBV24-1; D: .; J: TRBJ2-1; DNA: TGTGCCACCAGAGATACAGATGAGCAGTTCTTC; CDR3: CATRDTDEQFF
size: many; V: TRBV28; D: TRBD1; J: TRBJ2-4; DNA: TGTGCCAGCAGTCCGACCAGGGGGCACATTCAGTACTTC; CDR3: CASSPTRGHIQYF
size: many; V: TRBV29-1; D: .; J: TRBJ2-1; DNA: TGCAGCGTTAAAGTTTTACTCCTAGACAATGAGCAGTTCTTC; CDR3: CSVKVLLLDNEQFF
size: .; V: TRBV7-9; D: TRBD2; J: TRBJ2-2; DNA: TGTGCCAGCAGCAGCGTACTAGCGGGAGGGCCCCCGAGGGAGCTGTTTTTT; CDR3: CASSSVLAGGPPRELFF
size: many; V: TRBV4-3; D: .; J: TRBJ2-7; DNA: TGCGCCAGCAGCCAAGAGGGGAAGAGCTCCTACGAGCAGTACTTC; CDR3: CASSQEGKSSYEQYF
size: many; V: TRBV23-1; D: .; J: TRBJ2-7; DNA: TGCGCCAGCAGTCAATCCAACCTCATCCGCCACGAGCAGTACTTC; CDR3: CASSQSNLIRHEQYF
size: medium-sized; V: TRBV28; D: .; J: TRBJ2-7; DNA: TGTGCCAGCATCGTCCGGGACAATCCCTCCTACGAGCAGTACTTC; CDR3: CASIVRDNPSYEQYF
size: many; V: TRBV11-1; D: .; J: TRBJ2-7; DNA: TGTGCCAGCAGCTTTGGGGGGGACAGATACGAGCAGTACTTC; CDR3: CASSFGGDRYEQYF
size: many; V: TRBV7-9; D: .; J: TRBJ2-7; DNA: TGTGCCAGCAGCCGAACCTACGAGCAGTACTTC; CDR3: CASSRTYEQYF
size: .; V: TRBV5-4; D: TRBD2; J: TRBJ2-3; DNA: TGTGCCAGCAGCCCGGGACTAGCGCAGAGCACAGATACGCAGTATTTT; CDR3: CASSPGLAQSTDTQYF
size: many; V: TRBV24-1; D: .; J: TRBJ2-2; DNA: TGTGCCACCAGTGATTTCAACAGCGGGCCCGGGGAGCTGTTTTTT; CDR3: CATSDFNSGPGELFF
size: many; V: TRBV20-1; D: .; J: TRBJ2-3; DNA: TGCAGTGCTAGTAACTCGCAGTTCACAGATACGCAGTATTTT; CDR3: CSASNSQFTDTQYF
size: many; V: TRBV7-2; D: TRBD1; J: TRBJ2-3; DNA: TGTGCCAGCAGCCGAATCGGACAGGTCACAGATACGCAGTATTTT; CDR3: CASSRIGQVTDTQYF
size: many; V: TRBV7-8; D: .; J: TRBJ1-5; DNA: TGTGCCAGCAGGTTAGGGGGTAGCTCCAATCAGCCCCAGCATTTT; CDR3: CASRLGGSSNQPQHF
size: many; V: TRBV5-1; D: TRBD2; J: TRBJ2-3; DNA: TGCGCCAGCGGCGCGGGAGGTCGCACAGATACGCAGTATTTT; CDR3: CASGAGGRTDTQYF
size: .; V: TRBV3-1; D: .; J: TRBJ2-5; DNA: TGTGCCAGCAGCCCACAGATGGTGTCCAGAGAAGCCCAGTACTTC; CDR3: CASSPQMVSREAQYF
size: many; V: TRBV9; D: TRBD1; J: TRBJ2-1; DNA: TGTGCCAGCAGCGTAGGTTTGGGACAGGGTCCGTTCTTC; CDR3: CASSVGLGQGPFF
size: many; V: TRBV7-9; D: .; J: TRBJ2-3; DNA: TGTGCCAGCGGCCCCCCGGCGACCACAGATACGCAGTATTTT; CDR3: CASGPPATTDTQYF
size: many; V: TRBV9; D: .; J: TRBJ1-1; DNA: TGTGCCAGCGGAGGGGCGCCCGGGGCTGAAGCTTTCTTT; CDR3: CASGGAPGAEAFF
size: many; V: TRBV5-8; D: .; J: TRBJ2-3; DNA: TGTGCCAGCAGCTTACGCGAGCCAGATACGCAGTATTTT; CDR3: CASSLREPDTQYF
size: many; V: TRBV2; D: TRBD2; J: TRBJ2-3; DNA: TGTGCCAGCAGGGAGACTAGCGGAAGGCAGTATTTT; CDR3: CASRETSGRQYF
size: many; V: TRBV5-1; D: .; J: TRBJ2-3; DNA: TGCGCCAGCAGCCCCGACGAGAGCACAGATACGCAGTATTTT; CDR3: CASSPDESTDTQYF
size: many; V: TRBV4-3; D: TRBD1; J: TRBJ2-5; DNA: TGCGCCAGCAGCCAGAGACAGGGGCCGCAAGAGACCCAGTACTTC; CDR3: CASSQRQGPQETQYF
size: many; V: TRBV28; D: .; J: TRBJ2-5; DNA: TGTGCCAGCAGTTCGCCCCAGAAATGGAGTAGGGAGACCCAGTACTTC; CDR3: CASSSPQKWSRETQYF
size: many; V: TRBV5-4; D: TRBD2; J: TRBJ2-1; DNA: TGTGCCAGCAGCCGCCAGGGGACTAGCGGGAGGGCAGAGCAGTTCTTC; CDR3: CASSRQGTSGRAEQFF
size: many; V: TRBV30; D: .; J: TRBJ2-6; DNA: TGTGCCTGGAGAGGGGGGGCCCTATCTGGGGCCAACGTCCTGACTTTC; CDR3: CAWRGGALSGANVLTF
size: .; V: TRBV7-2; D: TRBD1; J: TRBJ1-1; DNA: TGTGCCAGCAGTCCTCGGACAGGGGCGGGTGAAGCTTTCTTT; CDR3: CASSPRTGAGEAFF
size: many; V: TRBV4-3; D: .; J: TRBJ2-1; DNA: TGCGCCAGCAGCCAAGATAGGCCAAATGAGCAGTTCTTC; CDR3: CASSQDRPNEQFF
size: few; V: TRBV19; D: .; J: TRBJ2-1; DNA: TGTGCCAGTAGAACGGGAGCTACCTACAATGAGCAGTTCTTC; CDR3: CASRTGATYNEQFF
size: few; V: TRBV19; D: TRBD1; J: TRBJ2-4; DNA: TGTGCCAGTCACCGGGACAGTGGAGACGAGAAGTACTTC; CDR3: CASHRDSGDEKYF
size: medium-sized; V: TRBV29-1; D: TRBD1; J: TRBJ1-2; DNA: TGCAGCGCCAGGACAGGGGATGGCTACACCTTC; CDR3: CSARTGDGYTF
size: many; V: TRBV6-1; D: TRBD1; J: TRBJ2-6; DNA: TGTGCCAGTTCGCAGGGGGCGCATGGGGCCAACGTCCTGACTTTC; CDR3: CASSQGAHGANVLTF
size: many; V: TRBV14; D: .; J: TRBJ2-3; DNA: TGTGCCAGCAGCCTCGAGGCAGATACGCAGTATTTT; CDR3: CASSLEADTQYF
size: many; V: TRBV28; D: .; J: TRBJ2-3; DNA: TGTGCCAGCAGTCCGGCTAGCACAGATACGCAGTATTTT; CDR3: CASSPASTDTQYF
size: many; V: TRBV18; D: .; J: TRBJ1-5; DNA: TGTGCCAGCTCACCAGGGAGTGATCAGCCCCAGCATTTT; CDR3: CASSPGSDQPQHF